One and the same sample provided the 15 T cell receptor beta chains below, sequenced in a study of metastatic and nonmetastatic thyroid tumors. Thyroid surgery took place with no prior treatment in any patient. TCRdb re-processed the PCR reads through MiXCR. Of tens of thousands of clones detected, about 24% appear once; the ten largest clones hold about 5.8%. Material for sequencing was tumor tissue. Source of these receptors: a female donor with papillary thyroid cancer or a benign thyroid nodule (not recorded which). Some clones in this sample may be carry-over from other donors' samples.

The chain is built from TRBV5-8 and TRBJ1-3; D may be TRBD1 (5 bases). Between the trimmed V and J ends, which lost 6 bases and 1 base, there was a span of 14 bases. This CDR3 has 15 residues. The germline V gene has CDR1 SGHTS and CDR2 YDEGEE. DNA of the CDR3: TGTGCCAGCACCGAACCAGGGACGTCTGGAAACACCATATATTTT. Encoded protein: CASTEPGTSGNTIYF. Complete variable domain (other parts from reference TRBV5-8 and TRBJ1-3): EAGVTQSPTHLIKTRGQQATLRCSPISGHTSVYWYQQALGLGLQFLLWYDEGEERNRGNFPPRFSGRQFPNYSSELNVNALELEDSALYLCASTEPGTSGNTIYFGEGSWLTVV.

The rearrangement links TRBV20-1 to TRBJ2-7; the D gene is possibly TRBD1 (5 bases). Per germline, CDR1 DFQATT and CDR2 SNEGSKA (reference sequence). This CDR3 contains 12 residues. CDR3 DNA: TGCAGCCCAGGGAACACTAACTACGAGCAGTACTTC. This sequence encodes CSPGNTNYEQYF.

The chain has TRBV20-1 and TRBJ1-5; 7 bases fit TRBD1. J was trimmed by 9 bases and V by 0 bases; bases with no gene match: 8. Germline-derived CDR1 and CDR2 are DFQATT and SNEGSKA (reference sequence). The CDR3 totals 14 residues. The CDR3 loop is CSARDTGVGGPQHF. CDR3 DNA sequence: TGCAGTGCTAGAGATACAGGGGTTGGAGGGCCCCAGCATTTT.

Only a few counts were recorded for this clone. The rearrangement uses TRBV28 and TRBJ1-1; D remains unclear. V lost 6 bases to trimming and J lost 0 bases, with 17 bases between them. The V gene's germline CDR1 is MDHEN and CDR2 SYDVKM. The CDR3 loop spans 16 amino acids. The CDR3 DNA is TGTGCCAGCAGGAATCTGGTCGACACAGTGAACACTGAAGCTTTCTTT. It yields the protein CASRNLVDTVNTEAFF.

The table lists this clone with many counts. The rearrangement uses TRBV19 and TRBJ2-3, with a possible D match to TRBD1 (6 bases). The CDR3 spans 15 residues. Germline CDR1 and CDR2: LNHDA and SQIVND (reference sequence). V dropped 8 bases and J dropped 2 bases, with 17 bases sitting between them. The CDR3 DNA is TGTGCCAGTCCCTGGTCGCAGGGGTCCACAGATACGCAGTATTTT. Its translation is CASPWSQGSTDTQYF.

This chain links TRBV28 with TRBJ2-3, with no clear D. The germline V gene has CDR1 MDHEN and CDR2 SYDVKM. This CDR3 comprises 13 residues. CDR3 sequence reads: CARSLYATDTQYF. The CDR3 DNA sequence: TGTGCACGCAGTTTGTACGCCACAGATACGCAGTATTTT.

The gene calls are TRBV4-1 and TRBJ2-5; D gene unclear. The DNA end is a closer match to TRBJ2-1, so the J assignment may be wrong. Germline CDR1 is MGHRA and CDR2 is YSYEKL. The CDR3 is made up of 17 amino acids. The chain's CDR3 is CASSQAPYGAKSNEQFF. The CDR3 DNA reads TGCGCCAGCAGCCAAGCCCCGTACGGCGCTAAATCGAATGAGCAGTTCTTC.

The sample holds many counts of this clone. The rearrangement uses TRBV4-1 and TRBJ2-5; D may be TRBD1 or TRBD2 (5 bases each). V dropped 0 bases and J dropped 4 bases, with 15 bases sitting between them. The germline V gene encodes CDR1 MGHRA and CDR2 YSYEKL. The CDR3 totals 16 residues. This CDR3 reads CASSQDKGTYRETQYF. The DNA for the CDR3 is TGCGCCAGCAGCCAAGATAAGGGGACCTACAGAGAGACCCAGTACTTC.

The chain has TRBV6-2 or TRBV6-3 and TRBJ2-3, with TRBD1 identical over 10 bases. Germline trimming cut 5 bases from V and 2 bases from J; bases unmatched to any gene: 4. The CDR3 has 15 amino acids. The V gene's germline CDR1 is MNHEY and CDR2 SVGEGT. In DNA, the CDR3 is TGTGCCAGCAGTGACAGGGGGCGTATCACAGATACGCAGTATTTT. The encoded protein is CASSDRGRITDTQYF.

About this clone: Just one base apart from a much larger clone, this may be a read error. Other DNA sequences in the same sample also yield this CDR3. The rearrangement uses TRBV29-1 and TRBJ1-3; D is ambiguous. Germline V CDR1 and CDR2: SQVTM, ANQGSEA. The CDR3 runs 16 residues. CDR3 sequence: CSVEDRKHRSGNTIYF. CDR3 in DNA: TGCAGCGTTGAAGATCGGAAACATCGCTCTGGAAACACAATATATTTT. Looking up the rest from reference TRBV29-1 and TRBJ1-3 gives the full variable domain: SAVISQKPSRDICQRGTSLTIQCQVDSQVTMMFWYRQQPGQSLTLIATANQGSEATYESGFVIDKFPISRPNLTFSTLTVSNMSPEDSSIYLCSVEDRKHRSGNTIYFGEGSWLTVV.

The chain joins TRBV25-1 to TRBJ2-3, with D unresolved. Germline V CDR1 and CDR2: MGHDK, SYGVNS. This CDR3 is built from 13 residues. V gave up 1 base and J gave up 2 bases, with 4 bases separating them. CDR3 residues: CASSESNTDTQYF. The CDR3 DNA follows: TGTGCCAGCAGTGAATCCAACACAGATACGCAGTATTTT.

The V and J genes are TRBV5-1 and TRBJ1-2, with a tentative D call TRBD1 (5 bases). Trimming shortened V by 2 bases and J by 1 base, and 15 bases separated the two germline ends. The germline gives CDR1 SGHRS, CDR2 YFSETQ. The CDR3 contains 16 residues. In nucleotides, the CDR3 is TGCGCCAGCAGCTTTGACGGAGACAGTCGTAACTATGGCTACACCTTC. Amino acid sequence: CASSFDGDSRNYGYTF.

This clone occurred many times. A single base separates this from a much larger clone, so it may be a read error. The chain uses TRBV6-1 and TRBJ2-7; D is uncertain. CDR1 is MNHNS, CDR2 SASEGT, per germline. Trimming took 8 bases from V and 0 from J, leaving 11 bases between them. CDR3 size: 13 residues. The chain's CDR3 is CASEAVRSYEQYF. The CDR3 DNA sequence: TGTGCCAGCGAGGCAGTCCGCTCCTACGAGCAGTACTTC.

This clone has a count of ten or more. V usage is TRBV28 and J usage is TRBJ1-2; D perhaps matches TRBD1 (5 bases). Trimming cost V 4 bases and J 2 bases, with 14 bases left between them. The CDR3 totals 15 residues. The germline CDR1 and CDR2 sequences are MDHEN and SYDVKM. The CDR3 here is CASSSRWGGNYGYTF. The CDR3 DNA sequence: TGTGCCAGCAGTTCCCGTTGGGGGGGGAACTATGGCTACACCTTC.

The chain couples TRBV11-3 to TRBJ2-7; 7 nucleotides line up with TRBD1. Looked up from germline, CDR1 is SGHNT and CDR2 is YENEEA. V dropped 5 bases and J dropped 5; count of bases not matched to a gene: 6. The CDR3 is made up of 13 amino acids. CDR3 coding DNA: TGTGCCAGCAGCCGGGGACAGTTCGACGAGCAGTACTTC. Its protein is CASSRGQFDEQYF.